The rows below give T cell receptor beta chains drawn from one sample of a study of blood T cell repertoires in COVID-19. Method: immunoSEQ multiplex PCR; TCRdb's copy keeps in-frame clones and lacks some. The top ten clones hold roughly 15% of a sample with tens of thousands of clones, roughly 77% of them seen once. The source material was peripheral blood. The receptors come from a man at least 80 years old with active or convalescent COVID-19. Both conserved end residues are part of each CDR3. D genes are given only for firm matches. Part of the rows lack a size; the others show once, few, many or a class for expanded clones.

cdr3_aa cdr3_nt clone_size j_call d_call v_call
CASSLFGQGTYGYTF TGTGCCAGCAGTTTATTTGGACAGGGGACGTATGGCTACACCTTC NA TRBJ1-2 TRBD1 TRBV27
CASSSQGARNQPQHF TGTGCCAGCAGTTCACAGGGGGCGCGCAATCAGCCCCAGCATTTT NA TRBJ1-5 TRBD1 TRBV6-6
CAWSRQGNHPQHF TGTGCCTGGAGTAGGCAGGGGAATCATCCCCAGCATTTT NA TRBJ1-5 NA TRBV30
CSVEGTSDSYEQYF TGCAGCGTTGAAGGGACTAGCGACAGTTACGAGCAGTACTTC NA TRBJ2-7 TRBD2 TRBV29-1
CASSIDHQQGIYGYTF TGTGCCAGTAGTATAGATCACCAACAGGGGATTTATGGCTACACCTTC NA TRBJ1-2 TRBD1 TRBV19
CASSSQGGVETEAFF TGTGCCAGCAGCTCACAGGGGGGAGTTGAGACTGAAGCTTTCTTT NA TRBJ1-1 TRBD1 TRBV3-1/TRBV3-2
CASSSADNSAYGYTF TGCGCCAGCAGCTCGGCAGACAATAGTGCCTATGGCTACACCTTC once TRBJ1-2 NA TRBV5-1
CASSPRTSAGLIYNEQFF TGTGCCAGCAGCCCTAGGACTAGCGCAGGACTTATCTACAATGAGCAGTTCTTC NA TRBJ2-1 TRBD2 TRBV3-1/TRBV3-2
CASSLASLAGGLTDTQYF TGTGCCAGCAGCTTAGCTTCTTTAGCGGGAGGGCTAACAGATACGCAGTATTTT NA TRBJ2-3 TRBD2 TRBV7-9
CASTATGGTDTEAFF TGTGCCAGTACCGCTACGGGGGGCACGGACACTGAAGCTTTCTTT NA TRBJ1-1 NA TRBV19
CASSGGLAEQFF TGTGCCAGCAGTGGGGGACTAGCGGAGCAGTTCTTC NA TRBJ2-1 TRBD2 TRBV2
CASSPMANVLTF TGTGCCAGCAGTCCCATGGCCAACGTCCTGACTTTC NA TRBJ2-6 NA TRBV6-5
CASSLTGGSYGYTF TGTGCCAGCAGCTTAACAGGGGGTTCGTATGGCTACACCTTC NA TRBJ1-2 TRBD1 TRBV5-5
CASSTLQENTEAFF TGTGCCAGTAGTACCCTACAGGAGAACACTGAAGCTTTCTTT NA TRBJ1-1 NA TRBV19
CASSYRDSGANVLTF TGTGCCAGCAGTTACCGGGACTCTGGGGCCAACGTCCTGACTTTC NA TRBJ2-6 NA TRBV6-2/TRBV6-3
CASSHHTEDTQYF TGTGCCAGCAGCCACCACACGGAGGATACGCAGTATTTT NA TRBJ2-3 NA TRBV12-1
CASSLTAYYTDTQYF TGTGCCAGCAGCTTAACTGCGTATTACACAGATACGCAGTATTTT NA TRBJ2-3 NA TRBV7-3
CASSFRGMNTEAFF TGTGCCAGCAGCTTCCGAGGGATGAACACTGAAGCTTTCTTT NA TRBJ1-1 NA TRBV7-9
CASSQGSGWTEAFF TGTGCCAGCAGCCAAGGGTCAGGGTGGACTGAAGCTTTCTTT once TRBJ1-1 NA TRBV3-1/TRBV3-2
CATQGDLQTQYF TGTGCCACCCAGGGGGACCTCCAGACCCAGTACTTC NA TRBJ2-5 TRBD1 TRBV24-1
CASSLDRGAGNTIYF TGTGCCAGCAGCTTGGACAGGGGGGCCGGAAACACCATATATTTT NA TRBJ1-3 TRBD1 TRBV7-2
CSVVGRGGLAGVTDTQYF TGCAGCGTTGTAGGGCGGGGTGGGCTAGCGGGAGTCACAGATACGCAGTATTTT few TRBJ2-3 TRBD2 TRBV29-1
CASFPSLSSYNEQFF TGCGCCAGCTTCCCATCGTTGAGCTCCTACAATGAGCAGTTCTTC NA TRBJ2-1 NA TRBV5-1
CASSVAGAYEQYF TGTGCCAGCAGTGTGGCAGGGGCATACGAGCAGTACTTC NA TRBJ2-7 NA TRBV2
CSASQRTF TGCAGTGCTAGCCAGAGGACCTTC NA TRBJ1-2 NA TRBV20-1
CASSLIRGRNTGELFF TGCGCCAGCAGCTTGATTCGGGGTAGAAACACCGGGGAGCTGTTTTTT NA TRBJ2-2 NA TRBV5-1
CASSYGDSQETQYF TGCGCCAGCAGTTACGGGGACAGCCAAGAGACCCAGTACTTC NA TRBJ2-5 TRBD1 TRBV5-1
CSVGAGLAGEQFF TGCAGCGTTGGGGCGGGACTAGCGGGAGAGCAGTTCTTC NA TRBJ2-1 TRBD2 TRBV29-1
CASSQDSSYEQYF TGTGCCAGCAGCCAAGACAGTTCCTACGAGCAGTACTTC NA TRBJ2-7 NA TRBV14
CASSSPAGTGGAGYTF TGTGCCAGCAGTTCACCTGCCGGGACAGGGGGCGCTGGCTACACCTTC NA TRBJ1-2 TRBD1 TRBV28
CASSPISGTGQETQYF TGTGCCAGCTCACCGATCTCCGGGACAGGGCAAGAGACCCAGTACTTC NA TRBJ2-5 TRBD1 TRBV18
CASSLNGDKANYGYTF TGTGCCAGCAGCTTAAACGGGGACAAAGCTAACTATGGCTACACCTTC NA TRBJ1-2 NA TRBV11-2
CASPGLAGLTGELFF TGTGCCAGTCCAGGACTAGCGGGCCTCACCGGGGAGCTGTTTTTT few TRBJ2-2 TRBD2 TRBV18
CASRGGAGYGYTF TGTGCCAGCAGAGGGGGCGCGGGCTATGGCTACACCTTC NA TRBJ1-2 TRBD1 TRBV27
CASSQRVSYGYTF TGTGCCAGCAGTCAGCGGGTGTCCTATGGCTACACCTTC NA TRBJ1-2 NA TRBV7-9
CASSLLAGGRTGELFF TGCGCCAGCAGCTTACTAGCGGGAGGGAGGACCGGGGAGCTGTTTTTT NA TRBJ2-2 TRBD2 TRBV5-1
CASLTGTGDGYTF TGTGCCAGTCTAACAGGGACAGGGGACGGCTACACCTTC NA TRBJ1-2 TRBD1 TRBV6-5
CASSLGGSGYTF TGTGCCAGCAGTTTAGGAGGGTCCGGCTACACCTTC once TRBJ1-2 NA TRBV12-3/TRBV12-4
CASSPSGSGGQETQYF TGTGCCAGCAGCCCTAGCGGGAGTGGGGGTCAAGAGACCCAGTACTTC NA TRBJ2-5 TRBD2 TRBV3-1/TRBV3-2
CASSKQGNTEAFF TGTGCCAGCAGTAAACAGGGGAACACTGAAGCTTTCTTT NA TRBJ1-1 NA TRBV3-1/TRBV3-2
CASTGQFTYEQYF TGTGCCAGCACCGGACAGTTTACCTACGAGCAGTACTTC NA TRBJ2-7 NA TRBV2